This T cell receptor beta chain was recovered during a study of cytomegalovirus exposure and HLA in healthy donors. Study-wide points: CMV serostatus was the sole immune exposure data available. In vitro testing confirmed three CMV-associated chains as specific for CMV antigens. An observed cluster of highly shared sequence variants was recorded as a likely sequencing artifact.

On this clone: The antigen remains undetermined.

The PCR made use of 60 Vbeta and 13 Jbeta primers. Profiled with immunoSEQ multiplex PCR; TCRdb holds only in-frame clones, not every one. The sample shows more than 80,000 clones, approximately 76% of them seen only once. Trimming cost V 5 bases and J 2 bases, with 15 bases left between them. Germline loops: CDR1 LGHNA, CDR2 YNFKEQ. This CDR3 comprises 15 residues. The origin of this receptor is an older woman in good health and CMV-seropositive. The chain is built from TRBV4-2 and TRBJ2-5; possible D gene TRBD2, 7 bases. Sequenced: PBMCs. CDR3 sequence reads: CASSGRGSVQETQYF. Here the CDR3 DNA reads TGTGCCAGCAGCGGGAGGGGGTCGGTACAAGAGACCCAGTACTTC.